A single sample gave rise to the 25 T cell receptor beta chains below, sequenced in a study of T cell repertoires in aging, cancer and after chemotherapy. The template was genomic DNA from peripheral blood, not RNA. Rearranged V-D-J TRB sequences were amplified with a mixed TRB-A/B primer pool. One entry per CDR3 protein, called by TCRdb with MiXCR from the multiplex PCR reads. In the table there are 5,200 or so distinct CDR3 sequences, over 30% of which are singletons. Specimen: blood. Receptors were obtained from a human donor with a blood cancer.

This clonotype is medium-sized in the sample. The chain is built from TRBV20-1 and TRBJ1-2; TRBD1 matches 8 bases. In germline, CDR1 is DFQATT, CDR2 SNEGSKA (reference sequence). This CDR3 is 13 amino acids long. V gave up 5 bases and J gave up 8 bases; unmatched junction bases: 10. The CDR3, as DNA: TGCAGTGCTCTTGACAGGGGATCGGGGGGCTACACCTTC. Translating gives CSALDRGSGGYTF.

This clonotype ranks as medium-sized (0.01 to 0.1%). The chain employs TRBV5-6 and TRBJ1-2, with D unresolved. The CDR3 is made up of 11 amino acids. Between the trimmed V and J ends, which lost 3 bases and 7 bases, there was a span of 7 bases. Germline CDR1 SGHDT, CDR2 YYEEEE. This CDR3 is CASSSHAGYTF. The CDR3 region has the DNA TGTGCCAGCAGCTCGCATGCTGGCTACACCTTC.

As to this clonotype: One end of the junction is discordant with germline, which a read error may explain. The chain recombines TRBV12-3 or TRBV12-4 with TRBJ2-3, with D uncertain. CDR3 length equals 11 residues. CDR3 amino acids: CASSPLDTHYF. CDR3 coding DNA: TGTGCCAGCAGCCCCCTAGACACGCATTATTTT.

The chain is built from TRBV11-1 and TRBJ1-1, with D maybe TRBD1 (6 bases). The CDR3 consists of 12 residues. CDR1 and CDR2 from the germline V gene are SGHAT and FQDESV (reference sequence). The germline V and J ends were trimmed by 5 bases and 5 bases, with 9 bases remaining between them. Written as DNA, the CDR3 is TGTGCCAGCAGCCACAGGGTTACTGAAGCTTTCTTT. Translation: CASSHRVTEAFF. Combining the CDR3 with reference TRBV11-1 and TRBJ1-1 gives the whole variable domain EAEVAQSPRYKITEKSQAVAFWCDPISGHATLYWYRQILGQGPELLVQFQDESVVDDSQLPKDRFSAERLKGVDSTLKIQPAELGDSAMYLCASSHRVTEAFFGQGTRLTVV.

The chain has TRBV6-1 and TRBJ1-6; 9 positions agree with TRBD1. V shed 5 bases and J 9 bases; nucleotides not matched to a gene: 8. Per germline, CDR1 MNHNS and CDR2 SASEGT. The CDR3 is made up of 15 amino acids. The CDR3 DNA sequence: TGTGCCAGCAGTCCCCGGGACAGGGTTTTTTCACCCCTCCACTTT. It yields the protein CASSPRDRVFSPLHF.

The chain recombines TRBV7-9 with TRBJ2-7; D is uncertain. The CDR3 totals 15 residues. V lost 2 bases, J lost 2 bases, and 13 bases lay in between. Per the germline V gene, CDR1 is SEHNR and CDR2 is FQNEAQ (reference sequence). The CDR3 protein is CASSLSHLSPYEQYF. CDR3 nucleotide sequence: TGTGCCAGCAGCTTATCGCACCTTTCCCCCTACGAGCAGTACTTC.

The chain couples TRBV6-6 to TRBJ2-1; D tentatively fits TRBD1 or TRBD2 (5 bases each). V was clipped by 6 bases and J by 1 base, with 16 bases between them. From germline, CDR1 is MNHNY and CDR2 SVGAGI (reference sequence). CDR3 length: 16 amino acids. CDR3 loop: CASSHDRGASYNEQFF. DNA of the CDR3: TGTGCCAGCAGCCACGACCGAGGGGCGTCCTACAATGAGCAGTTCTTC.

The J gene is TRBJ2-5, the V gene TRBV18; D gene ambiguous. V dropped 3 bases and J dropped 1 base, with 15 bases sitting between them. Germline assignment: CDR1 KGHSH and CDR2 LQKENI. The CDR3 is 16 amino acids. CDR3 DNA sequence: TGTGCCAGCTCACCCAGAACGGGCGGCCTCCAAGAGACCCAGTACTTC. Encoded protein: CASSPRTGGLQETQYF.

Comments on this clonotype: This may stem from a read error, because a much larger clone lies one nucleotide away. J is TRBJ2-3 and V is TRBV11-1; tentative D call: TRBD1 (6 bases). Trimming pared 5 bases from V and 5 bases from J, leaving 20 bases between. Germline V gene lookup returns CDR1 SGHAT and CDR2 FQDESV (reference sequence). The CDR3 length is 16 residues. CDR3 residues: CASSAPYGRGLDTQYF. CDR3 nucleotides: TGTGCCAGCAGCGCCCCTTATGGCAGGGGATTAGATACGCAGTATTTT.

This chain joins TRBV19 and TRBJ1-1; 7 nucleotides agree with TRBD1. V trimming: 7 bases; J trimming: 0 bases; junction bases outside the gene matches: 5. The CDR3 has 14 amino acids. Germline V lookup: CDR1 LNHDA, CDR2 SQIVND (reference sequence). The CDR3 DNA sequence: TGTGCCAGTACCCTAGGACAGGTGAACACTGAAGCTTTCTTT. Translated: CASTLGQVNTEAFF.

The CDR3: CASSEALGRIYEQYV. In DNA form, the CDR3 reads TGTGCCAGCAGTGAAGCGTTGGGCAGAATCTACGAGCAGTACGTC. This sequence joins TRBV6-5 and TRBJ2-7; D call uncertain. This CDR3 spans 15 amino acids. CDR1 and CDR2 from the germline V gene are MNHEY and SVGAGI. V lost 5 bases and J 3 bases, leaving 17 bases between the germline ends.

The V call is TRBV12-3 or TRBV12-4, the J call TRBJ2-3; possible D gene TRBD1, 5 bases. V lost 6 bases to trimming and J lost 6 bases, with 19 bases between them. The CDR3 is 15 amino acids. CDR3 DNA sequence: TGTGCCAGCAGCTCCCAGGGTGTCCCAGACGATACGCAGTATTTT. As protein: CASSSQGVPDDTQYF.

This clonotype was seen a few times. The chain links TRBV19 to TRBJ2-1; 7 nucleotides align to TRBD2. With 5 bases clipped from V and 4 bases from J, the junction kept 8 bases outside the gene matches. Germline CDR1 is LNHDA and CDR2 is SQIVND (reference sequence). The CDR3 is 15 residues long. The CDR3 DNA is TGTGCCAGTAGTGTTCTTCGGGGGGAATACAATGAGCAGTTCTTC. Translating it yields CASSVLRGEYNEQFF.

This clonotype has more than one count but fewer than ten. This chain links TRBV6-1 with TRBJ2-7; D unclear. V was trimmed by 6 bases and J by 1 base, leaving 10 bases between them. Germline V CDR1 and CDR2: MNHNS, SASEGT. The CDR3 is 13 amino acids. CDR3 amino acids: CASRLTQSYEQYV. The DNA of the CDR3 is TGTGCCAGCAGGCTCACACAATCCTACGAGCAGTACGTC.

The chain uses TRBV6-5 and TRBJ2-1; 9 bases line up with TRBD2. Germline V gene sequence: CDR1 MNHEY, CDR2 SVGAGI. Trimming cost V 5 bases and J 7 bases; bases outside gene matches: 12. CDR3 length: 16 amino acids. The CDR3, as DNA: TGTGCCAGCAGTCCTCAAGCGCGGGGGGGCCAAAATGAGCAGTTCTTC. Its protein is CASSPQARGGQNEQFF.

As DNA, the CDR3 is TGCAGTGCTAGTGCCGGGACAGGAGAAATGGGGGCTTTCTTT. Protein sequence: CSASAGTGEMGAFF. The chain carries TRBV20-1 and TRBJ1-1; 8 nucleotides agree with TRBD1. Germline CDR1 and CDR2: DFQATT and SNEGSKA (reference sequence). The CDR3 is 14 amino acids. Trimming took 3 bases from V and 11 from J; bases not matched to a gene: 14.

The chain carries TRBV27 and TRBJ2-7; perhaps D is TRBD1 or TRBD2 (5 bases each). CDR1 and CDR2 (germline): MNHEY, SMNVEV (reference sequence). V was pared by 5 bases and J by 7 bases, with 18 bases between. The CDR3 is 14 amino acids. The CDR3 sequence is CASSPSPGRWEQYV. The DNA for the CDR3 is TGTGCCAGCAGTCCCTCGCCGGGGCGTTGGGAGCAGTACGTC.

The V call is TRBV6-1, the J call TRBJ1-3; D is undetermined. V was trimmed by 5 bases and J by 4 bases, leaving 6 bases between them. Germline V lookup: CDR1 MNHNS, CDR2 SASEGT. The CDR3 has 12 amino acids. The CDR3 sequence is CASSYPGNTIYF. CDR3 bases: TGTGCCAGCAGTTACCCGGGAAACACCATATATTTT.

The count of this clonotype is one. This chain uses TRBV12-3 or TRBV12-4 with TRBJ1-1; 7 bases align to TRBD1. Trimming at V came to 6 bases and at J to 1 base, leaving 8 bases not matched to a gene. The CDR3 runs to 15 residues. CDR3 nucleotide sequence: TGTGCCAGCAGCCCTCCGGGACAGAAGAACACTGAAGCTTTCTTT. It translates to CASSPPGQKNTEAFF.

The chain couples TRBV5-5 to TRBJ2-5, with a tentative D call TRBD2 (6 bases). Germline V CDR1 and CDR2: SGHKS, YYEKEE (reference sequence). Trimming pared 5 bases from V and 4 bases from J, leaving 6 bases between. The CDR3 loop spans 11 amino acids. The CDR3 loop reads CASRRGETQYF. In DNA form, the CDR3 reads TGTGCCAGCAGGCGGGGAGAGACCCAGTACTTC.

Only a few counts were recorded for this clonotype. The gene calls are TRBV5-6 and TRBJ2-1; 12 bases are a match to TRBD2. The germline V gene encodes CDR1 SGHDT and CDR2 YYEEEE. Trimming at V came to 5 bases and at J to 7 bases, leaving 7 bases not matched to a gene. This CDR3 contains 15 residues. The CDR3 loop is CASRLGLAGGNEQFF. In DNA form, the CDR3 reads TGTGCCAGCAGACTCGGGCTAGCGGGGGGGAATGAGCAGTTCTTC.

In its sample, this clonotype ranks as medium-sized (0.01 to 0.1%). The chain links TRBV29-1 to TRBJ2-1, with 7 positions matching TRBD2. The CDR3 sequence is 12 residues long. The V segment lost 7 bases and the J segment 7 bases; nucleotides outside the gene matches: 7. CDR1 is SQVTM, CDR2 ANQGSEA, per germline. CDR3 in amino acids: CSGVNGGNEQFF. CDR3 bases: TGCAGCGGCGTCAACGGGGGGAATGAGCAGTTCTTC.

This clonotype was seen more than once but under ten times. The CDR3 DNA reads TGCAGTGCAAGGACAGGCTACGGGGAGCAGTACTTC. This sequence encodes CSARTGYGEQYF. The V and J genes are TRBV20-1 and TRBJ2-7; 7 bases line up with TRBD1. The CDR3 contains 12 residues. From germline, CDR1 is DFQATT and CDR2 SNEGSKA (reference sequence). J lost 7 bases, V lost 6 bases, and 9 bases had no gene match.

In this sample, this clonotype turned up a few times. The rearrangement links TRBV5-4 to TRBJ1-3; tentatively, D is TRBD1 (6 bases). From germline, CDR1 is SGHNT and CDR2 YYREEE (reference sequence). CDR3 length: 17 residues. Trimming pared 4 bases from V and 2 bases from J, leaving 19 bases between. The CDR3 spells CASSLPHGGAAGNTIYF. CDR3 in DNA: TGTGCCAGCAGCCTTCCTCACGGGGGGGCGGCTGGAAACACCATATATTTT. The variable domain in full, with the rest retrieved from reference TRBV5-4 and TRBJ1-3, is ETGVTQSPTHLIKTRGQQVTLRCSSQSGHNTVSWYQQALGQGPQFIFQYYREEENGRGNFPPRFSGLQFPNYSSELNVNALELDDSALYLCASSLPHGGAAGNTIYFGEGSWLTVV.

The J gene is TRBJ1-5, the V gene TRBV5-5; 9 nucleotides line up with TRBD1. Germline V gene data show CDR1 as SGHKS and CDR2 as YYEKEE (reference sequence). V shed 3 bases and J 3 bases; nucleotides not matched to a gene: 13. This CDR3 region has 18 residues. The CDR3 region has the DNA TGTGCCAGCAGCTCGAAACTGGGACAGGGTGCGGCCAATCAGCCCCAGCATTTT. It is translated as CASSSKLGQGAANQPQHF.